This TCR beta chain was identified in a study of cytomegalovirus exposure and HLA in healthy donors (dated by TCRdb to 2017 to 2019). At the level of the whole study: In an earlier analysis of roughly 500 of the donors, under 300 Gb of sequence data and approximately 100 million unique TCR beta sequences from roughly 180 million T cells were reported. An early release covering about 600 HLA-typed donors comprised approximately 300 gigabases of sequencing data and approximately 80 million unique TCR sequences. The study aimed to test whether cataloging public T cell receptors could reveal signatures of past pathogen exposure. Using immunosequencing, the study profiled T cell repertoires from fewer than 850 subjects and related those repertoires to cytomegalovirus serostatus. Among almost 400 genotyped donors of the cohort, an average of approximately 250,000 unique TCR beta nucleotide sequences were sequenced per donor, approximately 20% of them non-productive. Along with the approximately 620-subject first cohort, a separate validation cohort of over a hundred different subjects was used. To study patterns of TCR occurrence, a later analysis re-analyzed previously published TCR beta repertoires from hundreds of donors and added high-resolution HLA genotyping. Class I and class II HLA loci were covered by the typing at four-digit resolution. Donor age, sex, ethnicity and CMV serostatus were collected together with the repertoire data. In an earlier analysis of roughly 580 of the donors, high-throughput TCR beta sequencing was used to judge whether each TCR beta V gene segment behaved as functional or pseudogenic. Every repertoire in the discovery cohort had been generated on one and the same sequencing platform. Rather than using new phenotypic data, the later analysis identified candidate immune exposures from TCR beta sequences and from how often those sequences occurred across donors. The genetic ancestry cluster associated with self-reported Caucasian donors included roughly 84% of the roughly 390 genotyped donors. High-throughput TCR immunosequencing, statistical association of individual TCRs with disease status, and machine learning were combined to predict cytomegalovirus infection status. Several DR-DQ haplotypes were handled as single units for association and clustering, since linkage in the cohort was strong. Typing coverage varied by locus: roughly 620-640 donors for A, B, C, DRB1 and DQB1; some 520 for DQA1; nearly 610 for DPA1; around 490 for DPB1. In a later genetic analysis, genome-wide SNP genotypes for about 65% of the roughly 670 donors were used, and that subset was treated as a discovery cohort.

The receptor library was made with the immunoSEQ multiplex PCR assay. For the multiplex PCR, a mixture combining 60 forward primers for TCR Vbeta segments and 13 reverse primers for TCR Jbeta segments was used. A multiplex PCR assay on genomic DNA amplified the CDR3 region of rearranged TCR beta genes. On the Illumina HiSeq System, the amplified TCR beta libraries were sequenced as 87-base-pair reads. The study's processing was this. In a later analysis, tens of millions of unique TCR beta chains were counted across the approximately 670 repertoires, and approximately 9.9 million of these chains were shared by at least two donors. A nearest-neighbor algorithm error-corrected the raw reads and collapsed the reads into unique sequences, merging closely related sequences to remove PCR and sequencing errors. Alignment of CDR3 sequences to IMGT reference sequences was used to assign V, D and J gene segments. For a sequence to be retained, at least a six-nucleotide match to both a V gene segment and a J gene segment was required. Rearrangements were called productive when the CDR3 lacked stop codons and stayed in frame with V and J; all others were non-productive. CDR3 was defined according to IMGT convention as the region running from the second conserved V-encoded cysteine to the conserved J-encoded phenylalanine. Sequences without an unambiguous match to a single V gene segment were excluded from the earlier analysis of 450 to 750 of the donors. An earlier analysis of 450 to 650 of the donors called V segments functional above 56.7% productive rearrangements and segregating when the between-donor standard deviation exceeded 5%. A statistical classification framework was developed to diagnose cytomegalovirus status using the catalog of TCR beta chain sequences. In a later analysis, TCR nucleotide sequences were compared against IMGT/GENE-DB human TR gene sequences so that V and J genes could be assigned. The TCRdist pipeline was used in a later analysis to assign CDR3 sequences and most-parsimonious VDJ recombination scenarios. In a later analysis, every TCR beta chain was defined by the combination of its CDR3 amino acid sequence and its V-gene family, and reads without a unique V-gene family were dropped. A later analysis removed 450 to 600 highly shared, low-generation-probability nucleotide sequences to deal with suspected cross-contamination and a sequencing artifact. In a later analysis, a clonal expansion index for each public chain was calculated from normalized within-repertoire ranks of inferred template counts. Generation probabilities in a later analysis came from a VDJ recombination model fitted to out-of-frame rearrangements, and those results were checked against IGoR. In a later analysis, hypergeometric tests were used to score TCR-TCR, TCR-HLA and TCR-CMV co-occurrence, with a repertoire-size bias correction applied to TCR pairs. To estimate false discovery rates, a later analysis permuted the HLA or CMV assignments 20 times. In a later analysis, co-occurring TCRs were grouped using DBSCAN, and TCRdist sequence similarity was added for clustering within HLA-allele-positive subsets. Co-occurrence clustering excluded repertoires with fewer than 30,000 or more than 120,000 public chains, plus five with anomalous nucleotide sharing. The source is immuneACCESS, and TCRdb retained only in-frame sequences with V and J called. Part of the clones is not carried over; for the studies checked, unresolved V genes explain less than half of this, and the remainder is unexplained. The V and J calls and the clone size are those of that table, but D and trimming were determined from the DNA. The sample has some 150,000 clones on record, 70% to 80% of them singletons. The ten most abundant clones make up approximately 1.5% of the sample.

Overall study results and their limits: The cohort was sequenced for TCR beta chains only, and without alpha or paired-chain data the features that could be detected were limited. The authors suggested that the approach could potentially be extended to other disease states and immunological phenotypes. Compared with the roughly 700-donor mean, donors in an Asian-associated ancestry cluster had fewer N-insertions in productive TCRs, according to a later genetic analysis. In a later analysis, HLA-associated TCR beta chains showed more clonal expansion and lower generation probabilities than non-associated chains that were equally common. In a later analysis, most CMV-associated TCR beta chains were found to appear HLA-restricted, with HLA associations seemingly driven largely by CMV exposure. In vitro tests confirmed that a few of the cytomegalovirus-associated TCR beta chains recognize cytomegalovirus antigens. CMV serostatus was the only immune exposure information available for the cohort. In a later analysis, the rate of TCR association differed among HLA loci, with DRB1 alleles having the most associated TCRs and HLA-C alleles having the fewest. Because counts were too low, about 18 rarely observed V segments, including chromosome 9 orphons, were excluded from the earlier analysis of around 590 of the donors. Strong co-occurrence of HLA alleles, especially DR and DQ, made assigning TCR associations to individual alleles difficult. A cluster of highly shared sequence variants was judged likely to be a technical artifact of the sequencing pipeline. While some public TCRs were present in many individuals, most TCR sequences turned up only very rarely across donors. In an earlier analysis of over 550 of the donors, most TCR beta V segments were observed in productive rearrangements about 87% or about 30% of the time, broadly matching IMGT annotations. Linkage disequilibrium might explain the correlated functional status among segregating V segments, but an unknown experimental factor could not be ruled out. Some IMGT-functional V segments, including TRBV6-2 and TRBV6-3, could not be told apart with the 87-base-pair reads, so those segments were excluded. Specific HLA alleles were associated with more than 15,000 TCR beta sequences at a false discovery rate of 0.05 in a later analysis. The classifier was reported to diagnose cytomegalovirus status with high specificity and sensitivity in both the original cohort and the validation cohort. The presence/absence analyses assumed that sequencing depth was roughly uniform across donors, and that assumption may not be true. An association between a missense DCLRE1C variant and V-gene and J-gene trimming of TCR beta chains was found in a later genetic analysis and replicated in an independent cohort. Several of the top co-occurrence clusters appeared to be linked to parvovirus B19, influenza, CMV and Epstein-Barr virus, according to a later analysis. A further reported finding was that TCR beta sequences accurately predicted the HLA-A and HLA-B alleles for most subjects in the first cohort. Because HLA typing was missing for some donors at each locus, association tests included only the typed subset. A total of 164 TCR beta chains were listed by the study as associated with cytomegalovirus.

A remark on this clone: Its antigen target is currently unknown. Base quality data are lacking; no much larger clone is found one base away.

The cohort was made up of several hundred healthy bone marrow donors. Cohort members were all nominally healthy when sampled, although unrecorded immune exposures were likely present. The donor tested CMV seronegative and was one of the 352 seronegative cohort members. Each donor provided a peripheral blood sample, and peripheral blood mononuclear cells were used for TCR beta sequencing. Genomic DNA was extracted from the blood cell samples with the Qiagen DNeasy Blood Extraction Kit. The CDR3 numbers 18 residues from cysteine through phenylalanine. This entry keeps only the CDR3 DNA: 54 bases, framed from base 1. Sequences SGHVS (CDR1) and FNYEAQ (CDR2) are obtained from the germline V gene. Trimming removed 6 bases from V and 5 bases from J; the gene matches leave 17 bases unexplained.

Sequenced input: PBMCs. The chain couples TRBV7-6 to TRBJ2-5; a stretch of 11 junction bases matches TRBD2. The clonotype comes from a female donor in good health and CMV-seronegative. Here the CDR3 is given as CASSPAGLAGGYGETQYF. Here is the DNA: TGTGCCAGCAGTCCCGCGGGGCTAGCGGGGGGCTATGGGGAGACCCAGTACTTC. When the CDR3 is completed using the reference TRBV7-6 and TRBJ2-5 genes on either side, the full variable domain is GAGVSQSPRYKVTKRGQDVALRCDPISGHVSLYWYRQALGQGPEFLTYFNYEAQQDKSGLPNDRFSAERPEGSISTLTIQRTEQRDSAMYRCASSPAGLAGGYGETQYFGPGTRLLVL.